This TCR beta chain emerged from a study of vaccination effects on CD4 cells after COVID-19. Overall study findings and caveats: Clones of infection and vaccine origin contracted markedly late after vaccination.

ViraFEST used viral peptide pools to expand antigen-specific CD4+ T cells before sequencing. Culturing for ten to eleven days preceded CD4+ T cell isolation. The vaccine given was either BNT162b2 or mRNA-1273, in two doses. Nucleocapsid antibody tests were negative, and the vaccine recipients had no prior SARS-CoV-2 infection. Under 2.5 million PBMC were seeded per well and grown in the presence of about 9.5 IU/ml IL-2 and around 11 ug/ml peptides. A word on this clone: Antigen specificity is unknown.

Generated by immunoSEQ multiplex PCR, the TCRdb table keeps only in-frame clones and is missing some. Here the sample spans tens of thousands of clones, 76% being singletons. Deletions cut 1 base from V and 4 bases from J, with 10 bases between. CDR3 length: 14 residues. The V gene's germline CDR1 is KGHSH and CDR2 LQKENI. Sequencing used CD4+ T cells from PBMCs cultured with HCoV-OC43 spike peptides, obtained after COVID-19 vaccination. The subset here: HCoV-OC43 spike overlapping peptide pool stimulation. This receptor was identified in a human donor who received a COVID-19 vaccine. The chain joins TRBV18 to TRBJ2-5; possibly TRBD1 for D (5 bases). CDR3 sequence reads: CASSPRRGRETQYF. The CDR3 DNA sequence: TGTGCCAGCTCACCACGAAGGGGTCGAGAGACCCAGTACTTC.